This paragraph reports one T cell receptor (beta chain). Recruited during active infection, patients (from Seattle) were subsequently followed longitudinally. These data originate in a study of blood T cell repertoires in COVID-19. On the study more broadly: Spain, Italy and the United States supplied samples that represented acute and convalescent COVID-19. The cDNA or gDNA used as material had been derived from T cells, B-cell-depleted T cells, or PBMCs.

Germline lookup yields CDR1 SEHNR and CDR2 FQNEAQ (reference sequence). Trimming cost V 1 base and J 8 bases, with 17 bases left between them. CDR3 length: 15 residues. Here immunoSEQ multiplex PCR was the method, and the copy in TCRdb shows in-frame clones only, minus some. This table has approximately 290,000 clones, around nine tenths appearing once. Sequenced input: peripheral blood. The sequence came from a young woman with COVID-19, enrolled during active disease. The rearrangement joins TRBV7-9 to TRBJ1-2; no clear D gene. Here the CDR3 DNA reads TGTGCCAGCAGCTTAGTACCTCCGTACAATCCCGGCTACACCTTC. It specifies CASSLVPPYNPGYTF. Looking up the rest from reference TRBV7-9 and TRBJ1-2 gives the full variable domain: DTGVSQNPRHKITKRGQNVTFRCDPISEHNRLYWYRQTLGQGPEFLTYFQNEAQLEKSRLLSDRFSAERPKGSFSTLEIQRTEQGDSAMYLCASSLVPPYNPGYTFGSGTRLTVV.